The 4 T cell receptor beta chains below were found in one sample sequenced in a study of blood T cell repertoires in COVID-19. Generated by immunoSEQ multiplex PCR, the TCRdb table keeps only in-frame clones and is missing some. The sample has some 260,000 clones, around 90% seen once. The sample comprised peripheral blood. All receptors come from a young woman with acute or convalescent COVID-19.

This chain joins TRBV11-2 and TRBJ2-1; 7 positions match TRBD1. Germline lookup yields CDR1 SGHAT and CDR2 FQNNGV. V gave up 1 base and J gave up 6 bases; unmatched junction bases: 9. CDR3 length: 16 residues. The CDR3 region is CASSLVPQGYGNEQFF. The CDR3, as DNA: TGTGCCAGCAGCTTAGTACCACAGGGGTATGGCAATGAGCAGTTCTTC.

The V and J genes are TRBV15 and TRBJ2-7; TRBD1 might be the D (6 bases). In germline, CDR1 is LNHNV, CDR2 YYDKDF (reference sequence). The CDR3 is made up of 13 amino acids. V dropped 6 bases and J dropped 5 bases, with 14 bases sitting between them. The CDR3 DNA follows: TGTGCCACCAGTGGCAGGGGATCGGACGAGCAGTACTTC. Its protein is CATSGRGSDEQYF.

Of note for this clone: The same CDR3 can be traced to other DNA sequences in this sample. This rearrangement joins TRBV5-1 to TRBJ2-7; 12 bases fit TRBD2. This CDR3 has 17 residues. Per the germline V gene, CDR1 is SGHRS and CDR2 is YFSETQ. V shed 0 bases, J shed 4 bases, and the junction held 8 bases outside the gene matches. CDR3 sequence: CASSLGGGLAGSYEQYF. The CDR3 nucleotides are TGCGCCAGCAGCTTGGGAGGTGGACTAGCGGGATCTTACGAGCAGTACTTC.

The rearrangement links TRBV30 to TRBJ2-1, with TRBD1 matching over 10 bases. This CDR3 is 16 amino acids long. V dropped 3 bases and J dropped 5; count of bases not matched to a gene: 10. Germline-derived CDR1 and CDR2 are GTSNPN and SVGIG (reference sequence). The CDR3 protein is CAWRQWTGGGDNEQFF. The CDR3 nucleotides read TGTGCCTGGAGGCAATGGACAGGGGGTGGGGACAATGAGCAGTTCTTC.